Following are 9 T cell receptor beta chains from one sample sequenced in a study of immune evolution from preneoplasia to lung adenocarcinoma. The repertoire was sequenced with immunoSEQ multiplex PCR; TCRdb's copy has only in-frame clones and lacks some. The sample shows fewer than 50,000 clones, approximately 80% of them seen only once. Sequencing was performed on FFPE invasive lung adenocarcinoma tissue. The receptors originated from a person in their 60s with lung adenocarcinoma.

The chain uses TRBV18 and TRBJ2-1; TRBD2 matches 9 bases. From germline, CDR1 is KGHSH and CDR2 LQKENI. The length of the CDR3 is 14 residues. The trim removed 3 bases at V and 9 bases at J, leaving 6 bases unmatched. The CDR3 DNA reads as TGTGCCAGCTCACCCTTTAGCGGGAGCAGTGAGCAGTTCTTC. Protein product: CASSPFSGSSEQFF.

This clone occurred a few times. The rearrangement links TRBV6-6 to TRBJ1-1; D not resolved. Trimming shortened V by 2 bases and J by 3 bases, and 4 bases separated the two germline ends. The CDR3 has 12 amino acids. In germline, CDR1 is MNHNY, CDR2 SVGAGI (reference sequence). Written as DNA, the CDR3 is TGTGCCAGCAGTTACAGGGACACTGAAGCTTTCTTT. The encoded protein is CASSYRDTEAFF.

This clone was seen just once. The DNA of the CDR3 is TGTGCCAGCAAGGGGTCCGGACAGAGGCAAAGGGGCTACACCTTC. Translated: CASKGSGQRQRGYTF. The chain carries TRBV6-5 and TRBJ1-2; weak D call: TRBD1 (6 bases). The CDR3 contains 15 residues. Germline values: CDR1 MNHEY, CDR2 SVGAGI. V lost 7 bases and J lost 8, with 23 bases in between.

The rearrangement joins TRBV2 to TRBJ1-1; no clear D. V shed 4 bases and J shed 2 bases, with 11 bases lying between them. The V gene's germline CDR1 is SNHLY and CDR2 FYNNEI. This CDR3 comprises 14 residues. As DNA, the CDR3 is TGTGCCAGCAGTGGAGGAGGGAAAAACACTGAAGCTTTCTTT. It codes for CASSGGGKNTEAFF.

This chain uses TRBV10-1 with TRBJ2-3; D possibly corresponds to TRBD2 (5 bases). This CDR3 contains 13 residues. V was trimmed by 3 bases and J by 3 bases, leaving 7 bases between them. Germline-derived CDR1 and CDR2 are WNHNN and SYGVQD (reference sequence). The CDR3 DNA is TGCGCCAGCAGTGATCCGGGGACAGATACGCAGTATTTT. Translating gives CASSDPGTDTQYF.

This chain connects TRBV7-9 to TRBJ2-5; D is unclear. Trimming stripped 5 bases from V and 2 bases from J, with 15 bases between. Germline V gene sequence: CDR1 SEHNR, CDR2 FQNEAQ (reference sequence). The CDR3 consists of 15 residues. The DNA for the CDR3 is TGTGCCAGCAGCGACCGGAACAGCCCTCAAGAGACCCAGTACTTC. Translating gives CASSDRNSPQETQYF.

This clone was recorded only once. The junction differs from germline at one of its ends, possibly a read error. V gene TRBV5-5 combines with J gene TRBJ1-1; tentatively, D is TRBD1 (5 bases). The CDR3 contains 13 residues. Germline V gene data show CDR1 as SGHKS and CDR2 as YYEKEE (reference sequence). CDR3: CASSLDISSEGFF. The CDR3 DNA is TGTGCCAGCAGCCTGGACATATCCTCTGAAGGTTTCTTT.

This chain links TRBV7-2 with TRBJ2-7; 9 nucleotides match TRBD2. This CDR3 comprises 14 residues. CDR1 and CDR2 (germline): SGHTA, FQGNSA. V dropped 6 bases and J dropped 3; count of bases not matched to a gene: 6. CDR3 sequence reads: CASSPSGTIYEQYF. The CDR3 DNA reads TGTGCCAGCAGTCCTAGCGGGACCATCTACGAGCAGTACTTC. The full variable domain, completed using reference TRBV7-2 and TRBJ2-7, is GAGVSQSPSNKVTEKGKDVELRCDPISGHTALYWYRQSLGQGLEFLIYFQGNSAPDKSGLPSDRFSAERTGGSVSTLTIQRTQQEDSAVYLCASSPSGTIYEQYFGPGTRLTVT.

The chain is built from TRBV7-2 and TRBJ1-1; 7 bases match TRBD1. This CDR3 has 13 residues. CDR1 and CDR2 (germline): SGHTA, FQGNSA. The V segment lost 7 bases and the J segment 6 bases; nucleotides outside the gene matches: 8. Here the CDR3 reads CASTSQGGAEAFF. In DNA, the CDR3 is TGTGCCAGCACCTCTCAGGGGGGGGCTGAAGCTTTCTTT.